A single sample is the source of the 20 T cell receptor beta chains below, sequenced in a study of blood T cells in healthy people across ages. Next came a second PCR, run for about 7 to 12 cycles, which used a sample-barcoded 5' primer along with a J-beta primer mix. MiXCR was run by TCRdb on the 5' RACE reads, yielding one entry per CDR3 protein. The sample yields around 800,000 distinct CDR3 sequences, roughly 24% seen once. This sample also appeared in a second study, on T cells of mothers and their children.

Sequencing was done on a sample of blood. All receptors come from a boy between 10 and 17 years old in good health.

This clonotype has just a few counts. The J gene is TRBJ2-3, the V gene TRBV12-3 or TRBV12-4; D unresolved. Trimming shortened V by 0 bases and J by 10 bases, and 8 bases separated the two germline ends. This CDR3 comprises 12 residues. CDR3: CASSLAQNAQYF. The CDR3 DNA reads as TGTGCCAGCAGTTTAGCGCAAAATGCGCAGTATTTT.

This clonotype was recorded a few times. V gene TRBV5-1 combines with J gene TRBJ2-5; D gene uncertain. The DNA end is a closer match to TRBJ2-7, so the J assignment may be wrong. CDR3 size: 13 residues. Germline values: CDR1 SGHRS, CDR2 YFSETQ. DNA of the CDR3: TGCGCCAGCTCGAACGCAGGAAGCTACGAGCAGTACTTC. It specifies CASSNAGSYEQYF.

This chain uses TRBV28 with TRBJ2-2; possibly TRBD1 for D (5 bases). This CDR3 has 15 amino acids. Trimming stripped 3 bases from V and 6 bases from J, with 14 bases between. Per germline, CDR1 MDHEN and CDR2 SYDVKM. CDR3 protein: CASSFTPPRAGELFF. DNA for the CDR3: TGTGCCAGCAGTTTTACCCCGCCCAGGGCCGGGGAGCTGTTTTTT.

This clonotype was recorded a few times. This sequence joins TRBV25-1 and TRBJ1-2; 7 bases fit TRBD1. This CDR3 is 15 amino acids long. V trimming: 5 bases; J trimming: 3 bases; junction bases outside the gene matches: 9. Germline-derived CDR1 and CDR2 are MGHDK and SYGVNS. CDR3 DNA: TGTGCCAGCAGTTCATTCTCCGGGACAGACTATGGCTACACCTTC. Encoded protein: CASSSFSGTDYGYTF.

This clonotype was found a few times. Written as DNA, the CDR3 is TGTGCCTGTCGTAGCGACTTAAAAAACATTCAGTACTTC. Translation: CACRSDLKNIQYF. The V gene is TRBV30, the J gene TRBJ2-4, with D possibly being TRBD2 (5 bases). Trimming pared 6 bases from V and 4 bases from J, leaving 13 bases between. Germline V gene sequence: CDR1 GTSNPN, CDR2 SVGIG (reference sequence). The CDR3 length is 13 residues.

The rearrangement joins TRBV4-1 to TRBJ2-1, with 7 bases matching TRBD2. The CDR3 is 15 amino acids. J lost 8 bases, V lost 3 bases, and 10 bases had no gene match. Germline assignment: CDR1 MGHRA and CDR2 YSYEKL. CDR3 DNA sequence: TGCGCCAGCAGCCAGACCGGGACTATTTATGATGAGCAGTTCTTC. Its protein is CASSQTGTIYDEQFF.

The chain couples TRBV6-1 to TRBJ1-2; 7 bases align to TRBD1. From germline, CDR1 is MNHNS and CDR2 SASEGT. This CDR3 contains 15 residues. With 5 bases clipped from V and 2 bases from J, the junction kept 8 bases outside the gene matches. CDR3 DNA: TGTGCCAGCAGTTTACAGGGGAGCTCGAACTATGGCTACACCTTC. Its translation: CASSLQGSSNYGYTF.

This clonotype was seen only a few times. The chain is built from TRBV20-1 and TRBJ1-2; possibly TRBD1 for D (5 bases). Germline V gene lookup returns CDR1 DFQATT and CDR2 SNEGSKA (reference sequence). The CDR3 spans 12 residues. Trimming stripped 1 base from V and 3 bases from J, with 6 bases between. For the CDR3, the DNA is TGCAGTGCTAGAGTAGGGGACTATGGCTACACCTTC. As protein: CSARVGDYGYTF.

The chain employs TRBV20-1 and TRBJ2-3; weak D call: TRBD1 (6 bases). Germline CDR1 reads DFQATT; CDR2 reads SNEGSKA (reference sequence). This CDR3 has 15 residues. V lost 2 bases, J lost 0 bases, and 12 bases lay in between. Written as DNA, the CDR3 is TGCAGTGCTAGATACGAGGGGGTGAGCACAGATACGCAGTATTTT. This encodes CSARYEGVSTDTQYF.

This clonotype showed up just a few times. The chain links TRBV5-1 to TRBJ1-2; tentatively, D is TRBD1 (6 bases). CDR3 length: 14 residues. Germline V gives CDR1 SGHRS, CDR2 YFSETQ. V was trimmed by 2 bases and J by 5 bases, leaving 13 bases between them. CDR3 loop: CASSLQDSQYGYTF. CDR3 in DNA: TGCGCCAGCAGCTTACAGGACAGCCAATATGGCTACACCTTC. The full variable domain, with the rest looked up from reference TRBV5-1 and TRBJ1-2, is KAGVTQTPRYLIKTRGQQVTLSCSPISGHRSVSWYQQTPGQGLQFLFEYFSETQRNKGNFPGRFSGRQFSNSRSEMNVSTLELGDSALYLCASSLQDSQYGYTFGSGTRLTVV.

The V call is TRBV28, the J call TRBJ2-7, with D perhaps matching TRBD1 (6 bases). The CDR3 totals 13 residues. Germline V gene lookup returns CDR1 MDHEN and CDR2 SYDVKM. V lost 2 bases and J lost 4, with 9 bases in between. The CDR3 reads CASSLMTGYEQYF. DNA for the CDR3: TGTGCCAGCAGTTTAATGACAGGTTACGAGCAGTACTTC.

V is TRBV5-1 and J is TRBJ1-2; D gene uncertain. The V and J ends lost 0 bases and 4 bases respectively, with 10 bases between them. This CDR3 contains 14 residues. Germline-derived CDR1 and CDR2 are SGHRS and YFSETQ. The CDR3 nucleotides are TGCGCCAGCAGCTTGGACGTGGGCCTCTATGGCTACACCTTC. Its translation is CASSLDVGLYGYTF.

The sample holds a few counts of this clonotype. J is TRBJ1-6 and V is TRBV11-2; a weak D match, TRBD1 (5 bases). Germline V gene lookup returns CDR1 SGHAT and CDR2 FQNNGV. V was clipped by 5 bases and J by 3 bases, with 14 bases between them. The CDR3 spans 16 residues. CDR3 residues: CASSLNGGNYNSPLHF. CDR3 bases: TGTGCCAGCAGCCTAAACGGGGGAAACTATAATTCACCCCTCCACTTT.

The DNA of the CDR3 is TGTGCCAGCAGTTACCGCAACCTGGATACGCAGTATTTT. It specifies CASSYRNLDTQYF. The J gene is TRBJ2-3, the V gene TRBV6-5; D remains ambiguous. CDR1 is MNHEY and CDR2 is SVGAGI in the germline V gene. The CDR3 has 13 residues. The V gene lost 2 bases and the J gene lost 6 bases, with 9 bases spanning the gap.

This chain uses TRBV5-1 with TRBJ2-2; 14 nucleotides line up with TRBD2. Germline V gene sequence: CDR1 SGHRS, CDR2 YFSETQ. Germline trimming cut 3 bases from V and 1 base from J; bases unmatched to any gene: 5. This CDR3 spans 18 amino acids. The CDR3 nucleotides read TGCGCCAGCAGCTGGCGGACTAGCGGGGGGCTGAACACCGGGGAGCTGTTTTTT. Its translation: CASSWRTSGGLNTGELFF.

In its sample, this clonotype was seen many times. The rearrangement links TRBV10-2 to TRBJ2-5; D unclear. The CDR3 spans 12 residues. V shed 3 bases and J shed 2 bases, with 4 bases lying between them. CDR1 is WSHSY, CDR2 SAAADI, per germline. CDR3 sequence reads: CASSEGQETQYF. The CDR3 DNA sequence: TGCGCCAGCAGTGAAGGGCAAGAGACCCAGTACTTC.

The rearrangement links TRBV20-1 to TRBJ1-5; D possibly corresponds to TRBD1 (5 bases). CDR1 is DFQATT and CDR2 is SNEGSKA in the germline V gene (reference sequence). The CDR3 is 14 residues long. Trimming left V 1 base short and J 7 bases short, with 14 bases between. This CDR3 reads CSARVRRGGQPQHF. CDR3 sequence (DNA): TGCAGTGCTAGAGTCCGGCGGGGGGGACAGCCCCAGCATTTT.

The V and J genes are TRBV5-5 and TRBJ2-5; D is uncertain. This CDR3 spans 16 amino acids. Trimming stripped 0 bases from V and 7 bases from J, with 19 bases between. From germline, CDR1 is SGHKS and CDR2 YYEKEE (reference sequence). The CDR3 here is CASSLAASSFGRTQYF. The CDR3 nucleotides are TGTGCCAGCAGCTTGGCCGCCAGTAGCTTCGGAAGGACCCAGTACTTC.

This clonotype was counted a few times. This chain uses TRBV27 with TRBJ1-4, with 8 bases that match TRBD1. Looked up from germline, CDR1 is MNHEY and CDR2 is SMNVEV (reference sequence). V trimming: 5 bases; J trimming: 8 bases; junction bases outside the gene matches: 13. There are 16 residues in the CDR3. The CDR3 spells CASSLRRQGRREKLFF. The DNA for the CDR3 is TGTGCCAGCAGTCTCCGCCGACAGGGGCGTAGGGAAAAACTGTTTTTT.

The table lists this clonotype with a few counts. The V call is TRBV4-1, the J call TRBJ2-1; 7 nucleotides agree with TRBD2. The CDR3 spans 17 residues. Germline CDR1 reads MGHRA; CDR2 reads YSYEKL. The ends lost 1 base at V and 5 bases at J; junction bases unmatched: 11. The chain's CDR3 is CASSQVRGGRGDNEQFF. CDR3 DNA: TGCGCCAGCAGCCAAGTTCGGGGAGGGAGAGGAGACAATGAGCAGTTCTTC.